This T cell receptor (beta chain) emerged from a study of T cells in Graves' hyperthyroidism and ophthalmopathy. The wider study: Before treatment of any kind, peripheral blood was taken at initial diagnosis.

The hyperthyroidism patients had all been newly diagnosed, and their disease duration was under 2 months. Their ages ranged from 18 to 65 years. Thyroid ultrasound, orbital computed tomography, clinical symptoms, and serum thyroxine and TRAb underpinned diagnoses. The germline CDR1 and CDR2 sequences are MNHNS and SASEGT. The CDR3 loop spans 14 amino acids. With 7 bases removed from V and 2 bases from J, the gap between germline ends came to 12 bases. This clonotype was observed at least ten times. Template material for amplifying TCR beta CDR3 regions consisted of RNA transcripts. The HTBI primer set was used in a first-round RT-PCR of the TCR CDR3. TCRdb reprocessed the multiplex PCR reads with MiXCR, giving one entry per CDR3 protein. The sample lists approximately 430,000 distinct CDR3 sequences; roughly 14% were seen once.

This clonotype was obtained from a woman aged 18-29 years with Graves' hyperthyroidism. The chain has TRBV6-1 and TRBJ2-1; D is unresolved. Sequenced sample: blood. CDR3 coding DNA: TGTGCCAGCAACCCCTTACGGGCCTACAATGAGCAGTTCTTC. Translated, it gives CASNPLRAYNEQFF.